Included here is one T cell receptor beta chain sequence, with context. This entry is derived from a study of immune evolution from preneoplasia to lung adenocarcinoma. Generated by immunoSEQ multiplex PCR, the TCRdb table keeps only in-frame clones and is missing some. The profile shows some 6,500 clones, 75% to 85% of them singletons. V was shortened by 2 bases and J by 7 bases, with 6 bases between the two germline ends. Germline V gene lookup returns CDR1 SGHTA and CDR2 FQGNSA. The CDR3 consists of 12 residues. Sequencing was done on a sample of FFPE lung adenocarcinoma in situ tissue. The chain combines TRBV7-2 with TRBJ1-5; D gene unclear. The TCR originated in a donor at least 70 years old with lung adenocarcinoma. CDR3 in DNA: TGTGCCAGCAGCTTATATGACCAGCCCCAGCATTTT. This translates into CASSLYDQPQHF.